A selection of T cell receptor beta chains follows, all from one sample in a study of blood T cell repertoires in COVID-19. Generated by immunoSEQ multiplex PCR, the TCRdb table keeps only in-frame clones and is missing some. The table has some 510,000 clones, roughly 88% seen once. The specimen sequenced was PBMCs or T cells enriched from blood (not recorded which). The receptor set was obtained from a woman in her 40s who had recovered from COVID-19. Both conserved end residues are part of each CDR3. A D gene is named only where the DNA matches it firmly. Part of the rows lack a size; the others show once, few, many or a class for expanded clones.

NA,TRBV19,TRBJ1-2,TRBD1,CASSIGQGYGYTF,TGTGCCAGTAGTATCGGACAGGGCTATGGCTACACCTTC
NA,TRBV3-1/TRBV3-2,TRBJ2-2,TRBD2,CASSQALGLAGKNTGELFF,TGTGCCAGCAGCCAAGCCCTGGGACTAGCGGGAAAGAACACCGGGGAGCTGTTTTTT
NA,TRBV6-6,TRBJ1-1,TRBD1,CASSPRQGQTNHEAFF,TGTGCCAGCAGCCCCCGACAGGGCCAAACAAACCATGAAGCTTTCTTT
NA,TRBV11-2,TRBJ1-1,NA,CASRPNQGLMNTEAFF,TGTGCCAGCAGACCAAACCAGGGGCTAATGAACACTGAAGCTTTCTTT
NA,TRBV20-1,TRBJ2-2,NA,CSAITAGELFF,TGCAGTGCCATAACGGCCGGGGAGCTGTTTTTT
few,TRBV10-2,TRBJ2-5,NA,CASSEWGRKKETQYF,TGCGCCAGCAGTGAGTGGGGCCGGAAGAAAGAGACCCAGTACTTC
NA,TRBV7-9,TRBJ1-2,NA,CASSLSGVNYGYTF,TGTGCCAGCAGCTTATCAGGGGTTAACTATGGCTACACCTTC
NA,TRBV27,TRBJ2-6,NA,CASSSPIQDPSRRANVLTF,TGTGCCAGCAGTTCCCCAATACAGGACCCCAGCAGAAGGGCCAACGTCCTGACTTTC
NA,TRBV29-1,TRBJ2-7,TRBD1,CSVEFGTGGYEQYF,TGCAGCGTTGAGTTCGGGACAGGGGGGTACGAGCAGTACTTC
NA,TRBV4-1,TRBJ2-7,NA,CASSQERASETYEQYF,TGCGCCAGCAGCCAAGAAAGGGCTAGCGAAACCTACGAGCAGTACTTC
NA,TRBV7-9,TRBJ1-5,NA,CASSLLQVDQPQHF,TGTGCCAGCAGCTTATTGCAGGTAGACCAGCCCCAGCATTTT
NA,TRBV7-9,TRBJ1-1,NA,CASSLPTSGTEAFF,TGTGCCAGCAGCTTACCCACATCGGGCACTGAAGCTTTCTTT
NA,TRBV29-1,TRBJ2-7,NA,CSVVYVRGEGYEQYF,TGCAGCGTTGTGTATGTACGGGGAGAAGGCTACGAGCAGTACTTC
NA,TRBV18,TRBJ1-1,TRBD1,CASSPQNRGSNTEAFF,TGTGCCAGCTCACCGCAAAACAGGGGGTCAAACACTGAAGCTTTCTTT
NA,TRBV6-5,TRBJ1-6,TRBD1,CASSYSTGNGSPLHF,TGTGCCAGCAGTTACTCGACAGGGAACGGTTCACCCCTCCACTTT
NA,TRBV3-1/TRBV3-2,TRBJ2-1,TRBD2,CASSQEGRLAGVHEQFF,TGTGCCAGCAGCCAAGAGGGTCGGCTAGCGGGAGTGCATGAGCAGTTCTTC
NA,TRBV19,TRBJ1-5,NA,CARGGEKNQPQHF,TGTGCCAGGGGGGGAGAGAAAAATCAGCCCCAGCATTTT
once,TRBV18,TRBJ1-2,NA,CASSSPLQANYGYTF,TGTGCCAGCTCCTCTCCTTTACAGGCTAACTATGGCTACACCTTC
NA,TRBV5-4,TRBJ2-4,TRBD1,CAGGTRDRGNIQYF,TGTGCCGGGGGTACGCGGGACAGGGGAAACATTCAGTACTTC
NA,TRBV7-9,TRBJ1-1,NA,CASSLIGDTEAFF,TGTGCCAGCAGCTTGATAGGGGACACTGAAGCTTTCTTT
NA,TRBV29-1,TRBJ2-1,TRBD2,CSVRGLNYNEQFF,TGCAGCGTTAGGGGACTAAACTACAATGAGCAGTTCTTC
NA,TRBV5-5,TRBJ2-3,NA,CASSLVGTGRGPDTQYF,TGTGCCAGCAGCTTGGTCGGGACCGGGCGGGGGCCAGATACGCAGTATTTT
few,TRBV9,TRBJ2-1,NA,CASSKDPAVNEQFF,TGTGCCAGCAGCAAAGACCCGGCGGTCAATGAGCAGTTCTTC
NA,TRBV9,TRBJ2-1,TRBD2,CASSVRTSGRAINEQFF,TGTGCCAGCAGCGTACGGACTAGCGGGAGGGCTATTAATGAGCAGTTCTTC
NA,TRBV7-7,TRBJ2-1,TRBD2,CASSSTTSGTINEQFF,TGTGCTAGCAGCTCAACGACTAGCGGGACCATCAATGAGCAGTTCTTC
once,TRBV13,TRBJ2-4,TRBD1,CASSSETGDSSIAKNIQYF,TGTGCCAGCAGCTCCGAGACAGGGGACAGTTCTATAGCCAAAAACATTCAGTACTTC
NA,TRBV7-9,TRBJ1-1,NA,CASRPLWGGRNTEAFF,TGTGCCAGCAGGCCCCTTTGGGGGGGGAGGAACACTGAAGCTTTCTTT
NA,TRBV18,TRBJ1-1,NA,CASNSYGGDTEAFF,TGTGCCAGCAATTCGTATGGGGGCGACACTGAAGCTTTCTTT
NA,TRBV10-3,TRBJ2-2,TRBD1,CAIGLDRGQTGELFF,TGTGCCATCGGTTTAGACAGGGGGCAAACCGGGGAGCTGTTTTTT
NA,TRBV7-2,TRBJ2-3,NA,CASSLVGASTDTQYF,TGTGCCAGCAGCTTAGTAGGGGCAAGCACAGATACGCAGTATTTT
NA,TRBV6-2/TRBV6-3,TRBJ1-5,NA,CASSPRYSNQPQHF,TGTGCCAGCAGTCCGAGATATAGCAATCAGCCCCAGCATTTT
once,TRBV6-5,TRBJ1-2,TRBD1,CASSYSRQGIRVF,TGTGCCAGCAGTTACTCGAGACAGGGGATTCGGGTCTTC
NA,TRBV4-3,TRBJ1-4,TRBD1,CASSRNRGLTNEKLFF,TGCGCCAGCAGCCGGAACAGGGGGCTGACTAATGAAAAACTGTTTTTT
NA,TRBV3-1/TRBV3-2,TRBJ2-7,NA,CASSQDPGVPYEQYF,TGTGCCAGCAGCCAAGATCCAGGGGTCCCCTACGAGCAGTACTTC
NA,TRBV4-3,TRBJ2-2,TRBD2,CASSHLNLTSGTDTGELFF,TGCGCCAGCAGTCATTTGAATCTTACTAGCGGGACGGACACCGGGGAGCTGTTTTTT
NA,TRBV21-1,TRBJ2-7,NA,CASSKGGPQGYEQYF,TGTGCCAGCAGCAAAGGGGGCCCTCAGGGGTACGAGCAGTACTTC
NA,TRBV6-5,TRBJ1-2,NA,CASSTPLTSDGYTF,TGTGCCAGCAGTACCCCCCTCACTTCTGATGGCTACACCTTC
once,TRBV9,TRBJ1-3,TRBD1,CASSVATGASSGNTIYF,TGTGCCAGCAGCGTAGCGACAGGGGCGAGCTCTGGAAACACCATATATTTT
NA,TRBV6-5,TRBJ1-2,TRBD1,CASSRTGVNGYTF,TGTGCCAGCAGCCGGACAGGGGTAAATGGCTACACCTTC
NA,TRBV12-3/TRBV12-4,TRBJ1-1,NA,CASSLSGFSAAFF,TGTGCCAGCAGTTTATCAGGGTTCTCCGCGGCTTTCTTT
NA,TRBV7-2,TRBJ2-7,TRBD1,CASSSPRRQGRYEQYF,TGTGCCAGCAGCTCCCCTCGCCGACAGGGGAGGTACGAGCAGTACTTC
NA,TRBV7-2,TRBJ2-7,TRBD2,CASSAIAGRYEQYF,TGTGCCAGCAGCGCAATAGCGGGGCGCTACGAGCAGTACTTC